This T cell receptor (beta chain) was captured in a study of blood T cell repertoires in COVID-19. Generated by immunoSEQ multiplex PCR, the TCRdb table keeps only in-frame clones and is missing some. Among about 180,000 clones listed, roughly four fifths were seen once. The CDR3 is 16 amino acids. The germline CDR1 and CDR2 sequences are ENHRY and SYGVKD. The V and J ends lost 2 bases and 7 bases respectively, with 20 bases between them. Source material: peripheral blood. The chain links TRBV10-3 to TRBJ2-5; D might be TRBD1 (8 bases). This TCR derives from a human donor in a cohort sampled during active COVID-19. The CDR3 protein is CAISEARQGSGGTQYF. CDR3 sequence (DNA): TGTGCCATCAGTGAGGCCCGACAGGGGTCGGGGGGGACCCAGTACTTC.